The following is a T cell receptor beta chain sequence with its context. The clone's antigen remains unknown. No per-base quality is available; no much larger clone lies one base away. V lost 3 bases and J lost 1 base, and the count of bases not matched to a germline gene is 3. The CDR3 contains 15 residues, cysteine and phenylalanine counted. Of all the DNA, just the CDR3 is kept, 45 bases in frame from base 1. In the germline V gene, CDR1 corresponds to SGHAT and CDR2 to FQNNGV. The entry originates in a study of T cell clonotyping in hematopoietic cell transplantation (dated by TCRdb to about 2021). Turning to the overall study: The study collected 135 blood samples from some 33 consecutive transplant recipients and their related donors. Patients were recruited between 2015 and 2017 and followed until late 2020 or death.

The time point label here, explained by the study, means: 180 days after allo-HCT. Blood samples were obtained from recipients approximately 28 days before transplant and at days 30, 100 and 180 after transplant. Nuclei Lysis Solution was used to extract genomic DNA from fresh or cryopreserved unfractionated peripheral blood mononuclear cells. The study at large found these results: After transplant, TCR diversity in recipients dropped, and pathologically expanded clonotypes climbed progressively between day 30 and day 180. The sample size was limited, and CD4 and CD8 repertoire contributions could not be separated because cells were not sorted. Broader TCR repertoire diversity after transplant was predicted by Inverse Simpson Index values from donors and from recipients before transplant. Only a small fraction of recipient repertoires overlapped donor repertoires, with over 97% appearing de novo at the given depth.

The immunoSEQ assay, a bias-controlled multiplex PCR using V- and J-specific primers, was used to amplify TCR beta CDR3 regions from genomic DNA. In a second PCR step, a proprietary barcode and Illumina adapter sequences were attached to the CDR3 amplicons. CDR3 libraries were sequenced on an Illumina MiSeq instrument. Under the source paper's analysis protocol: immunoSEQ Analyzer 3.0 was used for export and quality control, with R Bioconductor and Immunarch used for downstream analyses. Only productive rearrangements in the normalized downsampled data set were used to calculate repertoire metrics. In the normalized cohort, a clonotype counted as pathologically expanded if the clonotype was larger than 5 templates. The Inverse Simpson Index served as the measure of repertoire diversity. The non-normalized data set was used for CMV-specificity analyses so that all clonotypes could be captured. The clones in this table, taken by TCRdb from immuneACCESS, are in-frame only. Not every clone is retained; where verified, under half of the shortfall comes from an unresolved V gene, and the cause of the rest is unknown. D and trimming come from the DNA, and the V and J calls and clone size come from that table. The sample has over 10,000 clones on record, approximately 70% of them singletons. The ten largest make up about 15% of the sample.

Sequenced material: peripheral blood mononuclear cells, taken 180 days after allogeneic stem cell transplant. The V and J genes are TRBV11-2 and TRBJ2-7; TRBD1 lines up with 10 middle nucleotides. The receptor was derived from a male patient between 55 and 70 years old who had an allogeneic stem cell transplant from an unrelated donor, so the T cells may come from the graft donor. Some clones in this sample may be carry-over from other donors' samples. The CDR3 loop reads CASSFGTGASYEQYF. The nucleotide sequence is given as TGTGCCAGCAGCTTCGGGACAGGGGCTTCCTACGAGCAGTACTTC.